The 17 T cell receptor beta chains below all came from one sample that was sequenced in a study of prognosis after radiotherapy for stage I lung cancer. Genomic DNA provided the template from which TCR beta CDR3 was amplified by two-round multiplex PCR. The first PCR round targeted every TRBV and TRBJ gene with specific primers. TCRdb re-called the multiplex PCR reads through MiXCR, storing one row per CDR3 protein. Of over 11,000 distinct CDR3 sequences detected, 30% appear once; the ten largest clones hold over 10%. The specimen was PBMCs, collected before or after stereotactic body radiation therapy (not recorded which). The receptors derive from a donor at least 50 years old with non-small cell lung cancer.

This clonotype was observed many times. V and J are TRBV20-1 and TRBJ1-5, with D possibly matching TRBD1 (5 bases). The V gene's germline CDR1 is DFQATT and CDR2 SNEGSKA (reference sequence). The CDR3 sequence is 17 residues long. Trimming shortened V by 0 bases and J by 1 base, and 16 bases separated the two germline ends. The DNA of the CDR3 is TGCAGTGCTAGAGATTGGGGACGAGGGGAAAGCAATCAGCCCCAGCATTTT. This sequence encodes CSARDWGRGESNQPQHF.

This clonotype was seen just once. With only one base between it and a far larger clone, this is likely a read error. The chain recombines TRBV5-1 with TRBJ2-1; possibly TRBD2 for D (5 bases). The CDR3 covers 16 residues. The V and J ends lost 3 bases and 10 bases respectively, with 23 bases between them. Germline CDR1 reads SGHRS; CDR2 reads YFSETQ. This CDR3 reads CASSSRGSENSYEQFF. Written as DNA, the CDR3 is TGCGCCAGCAGCTCACGGGGTTCCGAAAATTCCTACGAGCAGTTCTTC.

This clonotype was observed many times. The J gene is TRBJ2-6, the V gene TRBV6-2 or TRBV6-3; TRBD1 agrees at 11 bases. In germline, CDR1 is MNHEY, CDR2 SVGEGT. This CDR3 contains 17 residues. J was trimmed by 0 bases and V by 6 bases; bases with no gene match: 4. DNA of the CDR3: TGTGCCAGCAGCGGGACAGGGGGTCCCTCTGGGGCCAACGTCCTGACTTTC. Its translation: CASSGTGGPSGANVLTF.

This clonotype came up many times. The rearrangement joins TRBV20-1 to TRBJ1-1; D not certain. In germline, CDR1 is DFQATT, CDR2 SNEGSKA (reference sequence). The CDR3 is made up of 15 amino acids. Trimming removed 0 bases from V and 1 base from J, with 12 bases in between. The CDR3 reads CSAREFWKTNTEAFF. CDR3 nucleotides: TGCAGTGCTAGAGAATTTTGGAAAACGAACACTGAAGCTTTCTTT.

This clonotype was counted between two and nine times. A far bigger clonotype differs at one base, so this is likely a read error. The rearrangement joins TRBV6-2 or TRBV6-3 to TRBJ2-3, with 16 bases matching TRBD2. Trimming took 8 bases from V and 1 from J; bases not matched to a gene: 6. This CDR3 is 17 amino acids long. The germline gives CDR1 MNHEY, CDR2 SVGEGT. The CDR3 sequence is CASVGLAGGFGTDTQYF. The CDR3 DNA reads TGTGCCAGCGTGGGACTAGCGGGGGGGTTTGGCACAGATACGCAGTATTTT.

This clonotype was counted at least ten times. The chain recombines TRBV20-1 with TRBJ2-5, with TRBD1 matching 8 bases. V shed 0 bases, J shed 5 bases, and the junction held 8 bases outside the gene matches. Germline V gene data show CDR1 as DFQATT and CDR2 as SNEGSKA (reference sequence). The CDR3 runs 15 residues. Here the CDR3 reads CSARDRGRGHETQYF. The CDR3 DNA follows: TGCAGTGCTAGAGATCGTGGCAGGGGGCACGAGACCCAGTACTTC.

This rearrangement joins TRBV5-4 to TRBJ2-4; TRBD1 matches 7 bases. The germline gives CDR1 SGHNT, CDR2 YYREEE (reference sequence). The V segment lost 3 bases and the J segment 0 bases; nucleotides outside the gene matches: 6. This CDR3 comprises 16 residues. CDR3 nucleotide sequence: TGTGCCAGCAGCTGGGGGACAGATTTAGCCAAAAACATTCAGTACTTC. Translation gives CASSWGTDLAKNIQYF.

This clonotype was detected ten times or more. The chain recombines TRBV18 with TRBJ2-3, with D perhaps being TRBD1 or TRBD2 (5 bases each). Trimming removed 3 bases at V and 4 bases at J, with 11 bases between. The CDR3 runs to 14 residues. The germline V gene has CDR1 KGHSH and CDR2 LQKENI. CDR3 sequence: CASSPGTHPDTQYF. In DNA, the CDR3 is TGTGCCAGCTCACCCGGGACGCACCCAGATACGCAGTATTTT.

Many counts were recorded for this clonotype. The chain has TRBV3-1 and TRBJ1-2, with TRBD1 identical over 8 bases. Losses at the gene ends were 4 bases for V and 3 bases for J; bases not matched to a gene: 7. This CDR3 region has 15 residues. The germline CDR1 and CDR2 sequences are LGHDT and YNNKEL (reference sequence). The CDR3 here is CASSRGGQGYYGYTF. CDR3 nucleotides: TGTGCCAGCAGCCGAGGCGGACAGGGCTACTATGGCTACACCTTC.

This clonotype was counted many times. The genes are TRBV4-1 and TRBJ2-7; 7 bases are a match to TRBD2. Germline CDR1 is MGHRA and CDR2 is YSYEKL. The CDR3 covers 15 residues. V was pared by 0 bases and J by 0 bases, with 2 bases of the junction left unmatched. Here the CDR3 reads CASSQDTSVSYEQYF. The CDR3, as DNA: TGCGCCAGCAGCCAAGATACTAGCGTCTCCTACGAGCAGTACTTC.

By share, this clonotype counts as medium-sized. The CDR3 is CASSLRGGEQFF. The CDR3 DNA is TGTGCCAGCAGTTTACGGGGGGGTGAGCAGTTCTTC. This rearrangement joins TRBV12-3 or TRBV12-4 to TRBJ2-1; 8 bases align to TRBD2. This CDR3 comprises 12 residues. V lost 2 bases, J lost 9 bases, and 0 bases stayed unmatched.

With respect to this clonotype: A clone one base away is much larger, so this may be a read error. This chain connects TRBV6-2 or TRBV6-3 to TRBJ2-7, with TRBD2 as a possible D gene (5 bases). With 5 bases removed from V and 4 bases from J, the gap between germline ends came to 18 bases. Germline loops: CDR1 MNHEY, CDR2 SVGEGT. The CDR3 is 15 residues long. CDR3 sequence (DNA): TGTGCCAGCAGTGCACGGGGTGCCGCTCCTTACGAGCAGTACTTC. This sequence encodes CASSARGAAPYEQYF.

This clonotype was counted ten times or more. The CDR3, as DNA: TGTGCCAGCAGCCCGACAGGGAAGGACGAGCAGTACTTC. As protein: CASSPTGKDEQYF. The rearrangement uses TRBV13 and TRBJ2-7; 7 bases line up with TRBD1. This CDR3 has 13 amino acids. Unmatched junction bases numbered 6, after V lost 5 bases and J lost 5 bases. CDR1 is PRHDT and CDR2 is FYEKMQ in the germline V gene (reference sequence).

This clonotype has at least ten counts. The rearrangement links TRBV19 to TRBJ2-7; D gene ambiguous. Germline V gene data show CDR1 as LNHDA and CDR2 as SQIVND (reference sequence). CDR3 length equals 14 residues. Trimming pared 5 bases from V and 1 base from J, leaving 12 bases between. CDR3 amino acids: CASSPGQVSYEQYF. CDR3 nucleotide sequence: TGTGCCAGTAGTCCCGGGCAGGTTTCCTACGAGCAGTACTTC.

This clonotype was observed many times. A junction boundary mismatches the germline segment, possibly from a read error. The V gene is TRBV30, the J gene TRBJ1-1; D not certain. CDR1 GTSNPN and CDR2 SVGIG come from the germline V gene (reference sequence). The CDR3 consists of 13 residues. In DNA form, the CDR3 reads TGTGCCTGGAGCCCAAGTTGGGCCGTTGAAGTTTTCTTT. This translates into CAWSPSWAVEVFF.

In its sample, this clonotype is medium-sized (0.01 to 0.1%). The chain has TRBV6-1 and TRBJ1-2, with D unclear. Per the germline V gene, CDR1 is MNHNS and CDR2 is SASEGT. The CDR3 has 13 residues. V was trimmed by 6 bases and J by 4 bases, leaving 12 bases between them. The CDR3 reads CASSQLGLYGYTF. In DNA, the CDR3 is TGTGCCAGCAGCCAACTGGGCCTCTATGGCTACACCTTC.

This clonotype has ten or more counts. The V and J genes are TRBV18 and TRBJ2-7; D ambiguous. V shed 3 bases and J shed 1 base, with 19 bases lying between them. CDR1 is KGHSH and CDR2 is LQKENI in the germline V gene. This CDR3 spans 17 amino acids. CDR3 loop: CASSPTVARYTSYEQYF. The CDR3 nucleotides are TGTGCCAGCTCACCGACCGTAGCACGATACACTTCCTACGAGCAGTACTTC.